The rows below give T cell receptor beta chains drawn from one sample of a study of cytomegalovirus exposure and HLA in healthy donors. Profiling relied on immunoSEQ multiplex PCR, and the TCRdb table lists in-frame clones only, not all of them. Counted here are 200,000 to 250,000 clones, around 76% occurring once; the ten biggest clones make up 5% to 6.5%. The material sequenced was PBMCs. Receptor source: a woman in her 40s in good health and CMV-seropositive. CDR3s include the opening cysteine and the closing phenylalanine or tryptophan. The D gene is left open where the match is weak. Only part of the rows carry a size: once, few, many, or a class if the clone is expanded.

v_gene: TRBV18; d_gene: .; abundance: .; j_gene: TRBJ1-6; len: 16; CDR3aa: CASSPQPSSYNSPLHF; CDR3nt: TGTGCCAGCTCACCACAACCGAGCTCCTATAATTCCCCCCTCCACTTT
v_gene: TRBV7-9; d_gene: TRBD1; abundance: .; j_gene: TRBJ1-2; len: 18; CDR3aa: CSSSLWDSWRLFPYGYTF; CDR3nt: TGTTCCAGCAGCTTATGGGACAGCTGGCGGCTGTTTCCTTATGGCTACACCTTC
v_gene: TRBV5-6; d_gene: .; abundance: .; j_gene: TRBJ1-1; len: 14; CDR3aa: CASSLLAVNTEAFF; CDR3nt: TGTGCCAGCAGCTTGTTGGCAGTGAACACTGAAGCTTTCTTT
v_gene: TRBV10-3; d_gene: TRBD2; abundance: .; j_gene: TRBJ2-3; len: 15; CDR3aa: CAIRATSGRTDTQYF; CDR3nt: TGTGCCATCAGGGCGACTAGCGGGAGGACAGATACGCAGTATTTT
v_gene: TRBV27; d_gene: .; abundance: .; j_gene: TRBJ2-1; len: 15; CDR3aa: CASSLTQGWGNEQFF; CDR3nt: TGTGCCAGCAGTTTAACACAGGGATGGGGAAATGAGCAGTTCTTC
v_gene: TRBV6-4; d_gene: .; abundance: once; j_gene: TRBJ1-5; len: 15; CDR3aa: CASRAGQLIRQPQHF; CDR3nt: TGTGCCAGTCGAGCCGGACAGTTAATACGTCAGCCCCAGCATTTT
v_gene: TRBV12-5; d_gene: .; abundance: .; j_gene: TRBJ2-6; len: 21; CDR3aa: CASGFKGIWTQESSGANVLTF; CDR3nt: TGTGCTAGTGGTTTTAAGGGGATCTGGACGCAGGAGAGCTCTGGGGCCAACGTCCTGACTTTC
v_gene: TRBV7-2; d_gene: .; abundance: .; j_gene: TRBJ1-4; len: 16; CDR3aa: CASSHRDIGTREKLFF; CDR3nt: TGTGCCAGCAGCCACCGGGACATAGGAACAAGAGAAAAACTGTTTTTT
v_gene: TRBV9; d_gene: .; abundance: .; j_gene: TRBJ2-7; len: 14; CDR3aa: CASSVDLGGGEQYF; CDR3nt: TGTGCCAGCAGCGTAGACTTAGGGGGTGGGGAGCAGTACTTC
v_gene: TRBV28; d_gene: TRBD1; abundance: few; j_gene: TRBJ1-6; len: 16; CDR3aa: CASTPTGGEYNSPLHF; CDR3nt: TGTGCCAGCACCCCGACAGGGGGCGAGTATAATTCACCCCTCCACTTT
v_gene: TRBV29-1; d_gene: TRBD1; abundance: few; j_gene: TRBJ1-2; len: 13; CDR3aa: CSADRTFGYGYTF; CDR3nt: TGCAGCGCGGACAGGACTTTTGGCTATGGCTACACCTTC
v_gene: TRBV6-6; d_gene: TRBD2; abundance: .; j_gene: TRBJ2-1; len: 13; CDR3aa: CASMSGSYNEQFF; CDR3nt: TGTGCCAGCATGAGCGGGAGCTACAATGAGCAGTTCTTC
v_gene: TRBV9; d_gene: TRBD2; abundance: .; j_gene: TRBJ2-5; len: 13; CDR3aa: CASSVGLGETQYF; CDR3nt: TGTGCCAGCAGCGTGGGACTAGGGGAGACCCAGTACTTC
v_gene: TRBV6-1; d_gene: .; abundance: .; j_gene: TRBJ2-4; len: 19; CDR3aa: CASSVRQPNSALAKNIQYF; CDR3nt: TGTGCCAGCAGTGTTCGACAGCCAAACTCAGCGCTAGCCAAAAACATTCAGTACTTC
v_gene: TRBV12-2; d_gene: .; abundance: .; j_gene: TRBJ1-5; len: 15; CDR3aa: CASRLDRVSNQPQHF; CDR3nt: TGTGCAAGTCGCTTAGACAGGGTTAGCAATCAGCCCCAGCATTTT
v_gene: TRBV4-1; d_gene: TRBD1; abundance: .; j_gene: TRBJ1-2; len: 15; CDR3aa: CASSLGQGANYGYTF; CDR3nt: TGCGCCAGCAGCCTGGGACAGGGTGCGAACTATGGCTACACCTTC
v_gene: TRBV7-9; d_gene: TRBD1; abundance: .; j_gene: TRBJ2-1; len: 15; CDR3aa: CASSRRDRGLNEQFF; CDR3nt: TGTGCCAGCAGCCGCCGGGACAGGGGGCTGAATGAGCAGTTCTTC
v_gene: TRBV25-1; d_gene: .; abundance: .; j_gene: TRBJ1-2; len: 12; CDR3aa: CASSGQARGYTF; CDR3nt: TGTGCCAGCAGTGGACAGGCTAGAGGCTACACCTTC
v_gene: TRBV27; d_gene: TRBD2; abundance: once; j_gene: TRBJ2-3; len: 15; CDR3aa: CASSLVGGLTDTQYF; CDR3nt: TGTGCCAGCAGTCTTGTGGGAGGGCTAACAGATACGCAGTATTTT
v_gene: TRBV4-3; d_gene: .; abundance: few; j_gene: TRBJ1-1; len: 15; CDR3aa: CASSQDQGWGTEAFF; CDR3nt: TGCGCCAGCAGCCAAGATCAGGGTTGGGGCACTGAAGCTTTCTTT
v_gene: TRBV6-5; d_gene: .; abundance: .; j_gene: TRBJ2-5; len: 15; CDR3aa: CASSYMGGGPRRTYF; CDR3nt: TGTGCCAGCAGTTATATGGGCGGGGGCCCGAGGCGGACGTACTTC
v_gene: TRBV4-2; d_gene: .; abundance: .; j_gene: TRBJ1-1; len: 16; CDR3aa: CASSQAGAGLNTEAFF; CDR3nt: TGTGCCAGCAGCCAAGCCGGCGCAGGTCTGAACACTGAAGCTTTCTTT
v_gene: TRBV11-2; d_gene: TRBD2; abundance: .; j_gene: TRBJ2-3; len: 15; CDR3aa: CASSLASGPTDTQYF; CDR3nt: TGTGCCAGCAGCTTAGCTAGCGGACCCACAGATACGCAGTATTTT
v_gene: TRBV27; d_gene: TRBD2; abundance: once; j_gene: TRBJ2-5; len: 14; CDR3aa: CASSSGLAQETQYF; CDR3nt: TGTGCCAGCAGTTCTGGACTAGCCCAAGAGACCCAGTACTTC
v_gene: TRBV27; d_gene: TRBD1; abundance: once; j_gene: TRBJ1-2; len: 15; CDR3aa: CASRRGTGLNYGYTF; CDR3nt: TGTGCCAGCAGACGCGGGACAGGGTTAAACTATGGCTACACCTTC
v_gene: TRBV19; d_gene: .; abundance: .; j_gene: TRBJ2-3; len: 17; CDR3aa: CASSMSPGSSSTDTQYF; CDR3nt: TGTGCCAGTAGTATGAGCCCCGGGAGTTCCAGCACAGATACGCAGTATTTT
v_gene: TRBV27; d_gene: .; abundance: .; j_gene: TRBJ2-3; len: 16; CDR3aa: CASSSFPGHSTDTQYF; CDR3nt: TGTGCCAGCAGTTCATTCCCGGGACATAGCACAGATACGCAGTATTTT
v_gene: TRBV6-4; d_gene: .; abundance: .; j_gene: TRBJ2-2; len: 14; CDR3aa: CASSDSRETGELFF; CDR3nt: TGTGCCAGCAGTGACTCCAGGGAAACCGGGGAGCTGTTTTTT
v_gene: TRBV4-2; d_gene: .; abundance: .; j_gene: TRBJ1-3; len: 16; CDR3aa: CASSQGARNSGNTIYF; CDR3nt: TGTGCCAGCAGCCAAGGGGCCCGGAACTCTGGAAACACCATATATTTT
v_gene: TRBV5-1; d_gene: .; abundance: .; j_gene: TRBJ1-6; len: 16; CDR3aa: CASSSGGGLDNSPLHF; CDR3nt: TGCGCCAGCAGCTCCGGCGGGGGCCTGGATAATTCACCCCTCCACTTT
v_gene: TRBV6-6; d_gene: TRBD1; abundance: .; j_gene: TRBJ2-5; len: 16; CDR3aa: CASSKLGQGWRETQYF; CDR3nt: TGTGCCAGCAGTAAACTGGGACAGGGGTGGCGAGAGACCCAGTACTTC
v_gene: TRBV5-8; d_gene: TRBD1; abundance: once; j_gene: TRBJ2-7; len: 15; CDR3aa: CASSLFGTAVGEQYF; CDR3nt: TGTGCCAGCAGCTTGTTCGGGACAGCGGTCGGCGAGCAGTACTTC